The rows below give T cell receptor beta chains drawn from one sample of a study of T-cell memory formation after mild COVID-19. Each CDR3 protein is one row after TCRdb ran MiXCR on the 5' RACE reads. The table includes about 200,000 distinct CDR3 sequences, 7.5% to 10% detected once. Material for sequencing was PBMCs or a T cell subset sorted from them (not recorded which). These receptors were obtained from a man between 18 and 29 years old who had mild COVID-19 (a few samples of this study predate the infection). Cell type and time point are not known. The CDR3 runs from the conserved cysteine through the conserved F or W.

>TRBV5-5|TRBJ1-3
CASSLAGVPNTIYF
>TRBV20-1|TRBJ1-1
CSAARGGTEAFF
>TRBV5-8|TRBJ1-1
CASSPRQGRLTEAFF
>TRBV4-2|TRBJ2-3
CASSQAGRGGTDTQYF
>TRBV2|TRBJ2-7
CASSESIPSGEQYF
>TRBV6-2/TRBV6-3|TRBJ2-7
CASSYTGYEQYF
>TRBV4-1|TRBJ1-6
CASSHPVGGQGGLHF
>TRBV6-5|TRBJ2-3
CASSYLAGTGLTDTQYF
>TRBV4-2|TRBJ1-4
CASSPEGGKLFF
>TRBV3-1|TRBJ2-2
CASSQGWMANTGELFF
>TRBV3-1|TRBJ2-1
CASSLQPPGAYNEQFF
>TRBV5-1|TRBJ2-5
CASSLDDVRETQYF
>TRBV7-6|TRBJ1-6
CASSLNPGTARVNSPLHF
>TRBV5-1|TRBJ2-1
CASSPTSGGRDEQFF
>TRBV2|TRBJ2-7
CASRIDEQYF
>TRBV12-3/TRBV12-4|TRBJ2-1
CASSLAPRNNEQFF
>TRBV7-8|TRBJ2-5
CASSLGVGGVIETQYF
>TRBV29-1|TRBJ2-7
CSVGASGTSSYEQYF
>TRBV5-4|TRBJ2-5
CASSLVGGAQYF
>TRBV4-3|TRBJ2-7
CASSLRDLSSYEQYF
>TRBV23-1|TRBJ2-5
CASSQSGLGETQYF
>TRBV6-5|TRBJ1-1
CASSYGQGAQWDTEAFF
>TRBV20-1|TRBJ2-7
CSARPGLLSSYEQYF
>TRBV28|TRBJ2-3
CASSGTSGGQDTQYF
>TRBV7-2|TRBJ1-1
CASTSGLIAFF
>TRBV5-1|TRBJ2-5
CASSRYTEETQYF
>TRBV6-6|TRBJ2-7
CASSYWGQGAYEQYF
>TRBV4-3|TRBJ1-1
CASSQIGPPMNTEAFF
>TRBV6-2/TRBV6-3|TRBJ1-2
CASSPRIEGWGDGYTF
>TRBV7-9|TRBJ1-2
CASSLGETGGEGYGYTF
>TRBV29-1|TRBJ1-1
CSGQGRDTEAFF
>TRBV7-8|TRBJ2-7
CASRPPQGNYEQYF
>TRBV12-3/TRBV12-4|TRBJ1-4
CASSFSFRGTGYEKLFF
>TRBV5-1|TRBJ2-2
CASSHGGRSGELFF
>TRBV7-3|TRBJ2-5
CASSLGSPGETQYF
>TRBV2|TRBJ2-3
CASSEGPQGTDTQYF
>TRBV10-3|TRBJ1-5
CAISPKGGAGADSNQPQHF
>TRBV7-2|TRBJ2-7
CASSLMLGRRNEQYF
>TRBV4-1|TRBJ1-2
CASSSSPRNYGYTF
>TRBV6-6|TRBJ1-1
CASRLWGDGTEAFF
>TRBV4-3|TRBJ1-2
CASSQVNGPYGYTF
>TRBV20-1|TRBJ1-5
CSARTGGNIDQPQHF
>TRBV7-3|TRBJ2-3
CASRSGTTDTQYF
>TRBV6-5|TRBJ2-5
CASSYGGVQETQYF
>TRBV4-3|TRBJ1-3
CASSHPHGGGNTIYF